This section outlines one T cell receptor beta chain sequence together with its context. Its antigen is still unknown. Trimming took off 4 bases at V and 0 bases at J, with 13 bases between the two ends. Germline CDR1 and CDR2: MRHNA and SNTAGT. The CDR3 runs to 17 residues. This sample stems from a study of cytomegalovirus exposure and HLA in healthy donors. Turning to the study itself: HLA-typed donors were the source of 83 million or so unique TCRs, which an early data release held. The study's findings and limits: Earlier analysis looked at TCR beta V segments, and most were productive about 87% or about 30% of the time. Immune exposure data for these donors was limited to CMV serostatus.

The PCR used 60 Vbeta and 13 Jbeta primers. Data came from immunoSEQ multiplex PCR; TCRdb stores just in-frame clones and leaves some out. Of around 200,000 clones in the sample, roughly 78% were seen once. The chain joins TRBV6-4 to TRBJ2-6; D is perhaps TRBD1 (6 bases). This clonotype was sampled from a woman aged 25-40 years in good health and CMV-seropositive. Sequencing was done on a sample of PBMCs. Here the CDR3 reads CASSGGHGLSGANVLTF. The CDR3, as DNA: TGTGCCAGCAGTGGGGGACACGGACTCTCTGGGGCCAACGTCCTGACTTTC.